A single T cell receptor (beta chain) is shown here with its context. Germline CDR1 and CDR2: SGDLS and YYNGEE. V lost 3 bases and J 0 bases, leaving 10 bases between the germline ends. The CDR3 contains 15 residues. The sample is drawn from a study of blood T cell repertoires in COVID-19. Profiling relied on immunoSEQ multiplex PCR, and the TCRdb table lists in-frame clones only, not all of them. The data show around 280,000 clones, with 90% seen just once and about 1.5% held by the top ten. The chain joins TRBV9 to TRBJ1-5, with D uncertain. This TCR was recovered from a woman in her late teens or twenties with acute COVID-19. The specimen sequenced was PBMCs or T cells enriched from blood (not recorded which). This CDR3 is CASSEGGNSNQPQHF. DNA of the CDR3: TGTGCCAGCAGCGAGGGAGGGAATAGCAATCAGCCCCAGCATTTT.